A selection of T cell receptor beta chains follows, all from one sample in a study of neurological immune-mediated disorders. TCRdb re-derived calls from the 5' RACE reads in MiXCR, one entry per CDR3 protein. The table has tens of thousands of distinct CDR3 sequences, 3% to 4% seen once. Sequencing used PBMCs. Receptor source: a woman in her forties or fifties with multiple sclerosis. Both conserved end residues are part of each CDR3. Each record gives: J gene, clone size, V gene, D gene, CDR3 protein, CDR3 DNA. A D gene is named only where the DNA matches it firmly. Rows may omit the clone size; those that give it use once, few, many or a size class.

j_gene: TRBJ2-7; abundance: many; v_gene: TRBV20-1; d_gene: -; CDR3aa: CSAGPWGAMDEQYF; CDR3nt: TGCAGTGCTGGACCTTGGGGGGCCATGGACGAGCAGTACTTC
j_gene: TRBJ1-1; abundance: many; v_gene: TRBV12-3/TRBV12-4; d_gene: -; CDR3aa: CASRIPENTEAFF; CDR3nt: TGTGCCAGCAGGATACCGGAGAACACTGAAGCTTTCTTT
j_gene: TRBJ2-3; abundance: many; v_gene: TRBV20-1; d_gene: TRBD2; CDR3aa: CSAGRGGITDTQYF; CDR3nt: TGCAGTGCGGGTCGCGGGGGGATCACAGATACGCAGTATTTT
j_gene: TRBJ2-7; abundance: many; v_gene: TRBV29-1; d_gene: TRBD1; CDR3aa: CSVVQGVYYEQYF; CDR3nt: TGCAGCGTTGTACAGGGGGTGTACTACGAGCAGTACTTC
j_gene: TRBJ1-1; abundance: many; v_gene: TRBV5-1; d_gene: -; CDR3aa: CASSTEGGWTEAFF; CDR3nt: TGCGCCAGCAGCACGGAAGGGGGTTGGACTGAAGCTTTCTTT
j_gene: TRBJ2-5; abundance: many; v_gene: TRBV15; d_gene: -; CDR3aa: CATSSLGAEETQYF; CDR3nt: TGTGCCACCAGCAGCTTGGGGGCTGAAGAGACCCAGTACTTC
j_gene: TRBJ2-2; abundance: many; v_gene: TRBV10-3; d_gene: -; CDR3aa: CAISDPTGELFF; CDR3nt: TGTGCCATCAGTGACCCAACCGGGGAGCTGTTTTTT
j_gene: TRBJ2-7; abundance: -; v_gene: TRBV5-1; d_gene: -; CDR3aa: CASRDGGHIKEQYF; CDR3nt: TGCGCCAGCCGGGACGGGGGGCATATCAAAGAGCAGTACTTC
j_gene: TRBJ2-7; abundance: many; v_gene: TRBV7-2; d_gene: -; CDR3aa: CASSLGVGDPPNF; CDR3nt: TGTGCCAGCAGCCTAGGGGTTGGAGACCCACCCAACTTC
j_gene: TRBJ1-5; abundance: many; v_gene: TRBV7-9; d_gene: -; CDR3aa: CASSQENQPQHF; CDR3nt: TGTGCCAGCAGCCAGGAAAATCAGCCCCAGCATTTT
j_gene: TRBJ1-4; abundance: many; v_gene: TRBV5-1; d_gene: TRBD1; CDR3aa: CASSGGDSPEKLFF; CDR3nt: TGCGCCAGCAGCGGGGGGGACAGCCCTGAAAAACTGTTTTTT
j_gene: TRBJ2-1; abundance: many; v_gene: TRBV7-2; d_gene: -; CDR3aa: CASSAGRKSEQFF; CDR3nt: TGTGCCAGCAGCGCGGGGCGTAAGTCGGAGCAGTTCTTC
j_gene: TRBJ2-7; abundance: many; v_gene: TRBV20-1; d_gene: TRBD1; CDR3aa: CSAQTGVYEQYF; CDR3nt: TGCAGTGCCCAGACAGGGGTCTACGAGCAGTACTTC
j_gene: TRBJ2-4; abundance: many; v_gene: TRBV5-6; d_gene: TRBD2; CDR3aa: CASSYGTSGVHSAHF; CDR3nt: TGTGCCAGCAGCTATGGGACTAGCGGGGTCCACTCCGCTCACTTC